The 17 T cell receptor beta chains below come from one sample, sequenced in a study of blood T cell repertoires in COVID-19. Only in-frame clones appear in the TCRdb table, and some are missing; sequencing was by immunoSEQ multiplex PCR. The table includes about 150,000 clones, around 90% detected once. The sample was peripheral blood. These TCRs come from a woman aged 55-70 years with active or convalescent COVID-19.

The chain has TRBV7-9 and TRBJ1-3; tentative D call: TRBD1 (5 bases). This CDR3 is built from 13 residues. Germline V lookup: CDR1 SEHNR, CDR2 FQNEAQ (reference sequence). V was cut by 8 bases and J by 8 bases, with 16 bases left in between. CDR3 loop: CASPLGGEDTIYF. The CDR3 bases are TGTGCCAGCCCACTGGGAGGGGAAGACACCATATATTTT. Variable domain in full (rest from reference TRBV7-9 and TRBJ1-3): DTGVSQNPRHKITKRGQNVTFRCDPISEHNRLYWYRQTLGQGPEFLTYFQNEAQLEKSRLLSDRFSAERPKGSFSTLEIQRTEQGDSAMYLCASPLGGEDTIYFGEGSWLTVV.

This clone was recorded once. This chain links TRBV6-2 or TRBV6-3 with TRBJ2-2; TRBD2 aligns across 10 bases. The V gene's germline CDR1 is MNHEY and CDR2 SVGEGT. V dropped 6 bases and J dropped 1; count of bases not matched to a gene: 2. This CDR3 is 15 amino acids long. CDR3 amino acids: CASSPSGGNTGELFF. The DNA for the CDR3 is TGTGCCAGCAGCCCTAGCGGGGGGAACACCGGGGAGCTGTTTTTT.

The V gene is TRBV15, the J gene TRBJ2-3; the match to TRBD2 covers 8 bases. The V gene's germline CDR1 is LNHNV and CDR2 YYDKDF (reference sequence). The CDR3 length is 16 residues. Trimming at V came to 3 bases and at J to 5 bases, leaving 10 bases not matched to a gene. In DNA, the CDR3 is TGTGCCACCAGCAGTTCCAGCGGGGGCCCCAGAGATACGCAGTATTTT. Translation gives CATSSSSGGPRDTQYF.

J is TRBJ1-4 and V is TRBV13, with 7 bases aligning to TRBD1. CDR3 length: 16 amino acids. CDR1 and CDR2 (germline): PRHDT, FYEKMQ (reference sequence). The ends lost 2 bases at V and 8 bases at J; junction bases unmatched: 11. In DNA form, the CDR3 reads TGTGCCAGCAGCTTAATCGCTGTGGGACAGCCCGAAAAACTGTTTTTT. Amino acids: CASSLIAVGQPEKLFF.

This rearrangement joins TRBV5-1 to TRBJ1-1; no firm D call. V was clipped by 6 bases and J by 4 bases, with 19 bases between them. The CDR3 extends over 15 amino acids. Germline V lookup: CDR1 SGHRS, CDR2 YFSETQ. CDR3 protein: CASTSGRAQTTEAFF. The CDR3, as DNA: TGCGCCAGCACCTCCGGGAGGGCACAAACCACTGAAGCTTTCTTT.

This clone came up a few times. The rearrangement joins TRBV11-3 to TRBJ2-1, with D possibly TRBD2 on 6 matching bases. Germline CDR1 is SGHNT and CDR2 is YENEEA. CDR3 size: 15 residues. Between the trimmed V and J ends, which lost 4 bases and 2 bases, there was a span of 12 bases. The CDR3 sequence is CASSSGLPTYNEQFF. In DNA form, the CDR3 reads TGTGCCAGCAGCTCGGGACTGCCGACCTACAATGAGCAGTTCTTC. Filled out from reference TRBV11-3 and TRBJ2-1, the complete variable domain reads EAGVVQSPRYKIIEKKQPVAFWCNPISGHNTLYWYLQNLGQGPELLIRYENEEAVDDSQLPKDRFSAERLKGVDSTLKIQPAELGDSAVYLCASSSGLPTYNEQFFGPGTRLTVL.

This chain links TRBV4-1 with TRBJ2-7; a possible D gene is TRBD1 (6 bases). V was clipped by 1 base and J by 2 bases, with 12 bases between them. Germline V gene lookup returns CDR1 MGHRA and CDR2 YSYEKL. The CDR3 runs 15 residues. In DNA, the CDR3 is TGCGCCAGCAGCCAAGCCAGGGGCCCAACCTACGAGCAGTACTTC. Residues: CASSQARGPTYEQYF.

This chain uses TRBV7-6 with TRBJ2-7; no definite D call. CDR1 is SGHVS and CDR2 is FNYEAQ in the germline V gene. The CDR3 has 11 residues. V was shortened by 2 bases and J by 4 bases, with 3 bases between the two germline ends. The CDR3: CASSLSYEQYF. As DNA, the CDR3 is TGTGCCAGCAGCTTATCTTACGAGCAGTACTTC. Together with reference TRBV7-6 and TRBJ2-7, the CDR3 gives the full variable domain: GAGVSQSPRYKVTKRGQDVALRCDPISGHVSLYWYRQALGQGPEFLTYFNYEAQQDKSGLPNDRFSAERPEGSISTLTIQRTEQRDSAMYRCASSLSYEQYFGPGTRLTVT.

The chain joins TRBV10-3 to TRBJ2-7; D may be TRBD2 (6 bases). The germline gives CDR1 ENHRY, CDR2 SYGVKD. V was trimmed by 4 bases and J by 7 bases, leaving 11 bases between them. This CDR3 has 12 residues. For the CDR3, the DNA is TGTGCCATCAGTGCGGGAGAACGTGAGCAGTACTTC. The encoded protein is CAISAGEREQYF.

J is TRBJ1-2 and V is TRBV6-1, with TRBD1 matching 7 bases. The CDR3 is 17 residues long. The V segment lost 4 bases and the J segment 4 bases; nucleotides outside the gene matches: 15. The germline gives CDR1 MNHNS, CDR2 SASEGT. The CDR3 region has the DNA TGTGCCAGCAGTGGCCCTGGGACAGACAGCTTTAGCTATGGCTACACCTTC. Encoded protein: CASSGPGTDSFSYGYTF.

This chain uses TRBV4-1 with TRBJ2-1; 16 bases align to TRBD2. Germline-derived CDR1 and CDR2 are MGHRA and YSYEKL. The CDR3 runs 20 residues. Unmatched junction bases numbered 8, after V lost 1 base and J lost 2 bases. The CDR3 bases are TGCGCCAGCAGCCAAGTGGGACTAGCGGGGGGGCCGCGAACCTACAATGAGCAGTTCTTC. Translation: CASSQVGLAGGPRTYNEQFF.

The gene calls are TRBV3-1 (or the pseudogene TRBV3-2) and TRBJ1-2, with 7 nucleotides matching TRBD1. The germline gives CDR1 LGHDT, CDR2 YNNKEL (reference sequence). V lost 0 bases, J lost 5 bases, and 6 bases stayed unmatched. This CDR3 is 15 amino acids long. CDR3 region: CASSQEGAGGYGYTF. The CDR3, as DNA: TGTGCCAGCAGCCAAGAAGGCGCAGGGGGGTATGGCTACACCTTC.

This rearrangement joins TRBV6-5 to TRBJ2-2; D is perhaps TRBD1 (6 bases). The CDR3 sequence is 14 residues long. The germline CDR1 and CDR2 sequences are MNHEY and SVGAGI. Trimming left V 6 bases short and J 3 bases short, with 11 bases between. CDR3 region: CASRGGFDTGELFF. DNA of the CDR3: TGTGCCAGCAGAGGGGGATTTGACACCGGGGAGCTGTTTTTT.

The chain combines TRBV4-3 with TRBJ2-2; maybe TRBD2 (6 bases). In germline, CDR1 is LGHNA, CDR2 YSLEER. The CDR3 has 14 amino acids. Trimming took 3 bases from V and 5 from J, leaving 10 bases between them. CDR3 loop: CASSQPGGTGELFF. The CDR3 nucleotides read TGCGCCAGCAGCCAGCCCGGGGGTACCGGGGAGCTGTTTTTT.

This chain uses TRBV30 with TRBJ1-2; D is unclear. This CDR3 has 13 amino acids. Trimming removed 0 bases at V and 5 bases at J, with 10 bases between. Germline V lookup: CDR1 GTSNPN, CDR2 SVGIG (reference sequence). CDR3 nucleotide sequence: TGTGCCTGGAGTGTACTAGAGGGTTATGGCTACACCTTC. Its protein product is CAWSVLEGYGYTF.

In DNA, the CDR3 is TGTGCCAGCAGCTTAACAGGGGTGGGTGAAAAACTGTTTTTT. It yields the protein CASSLTGVGEKLFF. The V and J genes are TRBV7-9 and TRBJ1-4; 7 nucleotides line up with TRBD1. V was clipped by 2 bases and J by 7 bases; unmatched bases: 4. The CDR3 is 14 amino acids. Germline CDR1 reads SEHNR; CDR2 reads FQNEAQ (reference sequence).

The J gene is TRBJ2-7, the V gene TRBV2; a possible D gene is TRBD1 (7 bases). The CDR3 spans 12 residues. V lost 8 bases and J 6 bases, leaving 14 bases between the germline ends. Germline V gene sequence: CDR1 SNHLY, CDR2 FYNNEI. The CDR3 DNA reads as TGTGCCAGCTCTAGGCAGGGGGGCGAGCAGTACTTC. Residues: CASSRQGGEQYF.